This T cell receptor (beta chain) is drawn from a study of early T cells in non-severe SARS-CoV-2 infection (dated by TCRdb to the early 2020s). Looking at the study overall: TCR sequencing used bulk RNA from unsorted whole blood, so alpha and beta chains could not be paired.

Points the paper makes about the study in general: VDJdb matching was skewed toward anti-spike CD8 responses and likely underestimated virus-specific expansions by missing private and CD4 specificities.

A case-control design nested within a healthcare worker cohort in London, UK, was used, with weekly nasopharyngeal swab PCR tests and blood sampling performed. Healthcare workers were enrolled in the week of the UK lockdown, from 23 to 31 March 2020, and were followed every week for up to 16 weeks. This clonotype is deemed medium-sized (0.01 to 0.1%). Its antigen has not been determined. Per-base quality was not reported, and no clone a single base away is much larger than it. The receptor library was made with 5' RACE. This sample was sequenced with a NextSeq 500. In the TCR library protocol, unique molecular identifiers were attached to individual cDNA molecules to correct for PCR bias and sequencing error. Both TCR alpha and beta chains were sequenced, and tight co-correlation was observed between alpha and beta sequence abundances in each sample. From the authors' description of their analysis: V gene, J gene and CDR3 annotation of TCR sequences was performed with Decombinator V4. TCRs were defined as expanded if a significant change between any two time points was detected under a Poisson model with p below 0.0001. TCR abundances were normalised to the total number of TCRs sequenced per sample and expressed as counts per million. VDJdb, accessed 1 November 2021, was searched for CMV, EBV and SARS-CoV-2 annotated TCRs, excluding TCRs annotated for multiple antigens. TCRdb reprocessing: public reads trimmed at Q25 with fastp, clones called with MiXCR, in-frame beta chains kept. A single entry per CDR3 protein holds the most common genes and DNA from its merged rows. The V and J calls were determined by TCRdb, not by the authors. Within this sample are about 48,000 distinct CDR3 sequences, with approximately 5.1% of them counted one time only. The top ten hold 4.5% to 5.5% of the sample.

The sequence derives from an adult who was a healthcare worker with PCR-confirmed SARS-CoV-2 infection or an uninfected control (not recorded which). Here the sequenced sample was whole blood, taken at baseline.

The encoded CDR3 is CASSLSPGETQYF. The base sequence is TGTGCCAGCAGCTTATCCCCAGGAGAGACCCAGTACTTC. Rearrangement joined TRBV7-3 to TRBJ2-5; confidence is insufficient to name the D gene. The junction carries 8 bases between V and J, which are trimmed by 2 bases and 4 bases respectively. The CDR3 numbers 13 residues from cysteine through phenylalanine. The retained sequence is limited to the CDR3, 39 bases, with the frame set at the first base. The CDR1 and CDR2 encoded by the germline V gene are SGHTA and FQGTGA.